This record covers a single T cell receptor (beta chain). Its antigen remains unknown. This entry belongs to a study of T cells after posttransplantation cyclophosphamide. Study results and limitations: Donor CD8+ memory clones often dominated recipient blood repertoires at later times.

Clones were sequenced by immunoSEQ multiplex PCR, and TCRdb holds only the in-frame ones, with some missing. Of 47,000 or so clones detected, 85% to 95% appear once; the ten largest clones hold less than 3.5%. Trimming removed 1 base at V and 11 bases at J, with 15 bases between. Germline CDR1 LNHDA, CDR2 SQIVND (reference sequence). This CDR3 contains 13 residues. The sample was PBMCs. The J gene is TRBJ2-7, the V gene TRBV19, with D unclear. This receptor was identified in a woman in her forties or fifties in good health and a related stem cell transplant donor. CDR3 bases: TGTGCCAGTAGTATAGCCCTCCACGGAGCTAAGTACTTC. This sequence encodes CASSIALHGAKYF.